This T cell receptor (beta chain) was documented in a study of blood T cell repertoires in COVID-19. This CDR3 is 13 amino acids long. The V gene's germline CDR1 is PRHDT and CDR2 FYEKMQ (reference sequence). Trimming cost V 7 bases and J 3 bases; bases outside gene matches: 4. Only in-frame clones appear in the TCRdb table, and some are missing; sequencing was by immunoSEQ multiplex PCR. Here the sample spans 250,000 to 350,000 clones, 85% being singletons. Donors were grouped by their self-reported clinical history. V usage is TRBV13 and J usage is TRBJ2-7, with 9 bases lining up with TRBD1. The source is a woman aged 45 to 65 who had recovered from COVID-19. Material for sequencing was PBMCs or T cells enriched from blood (not recorded which). In DNA, the CDR3 is TGTGCCAGCACAACAGGGGGCTTCTACGAGCAGTACTTC. Translation: CASTTGGFYEQYF.